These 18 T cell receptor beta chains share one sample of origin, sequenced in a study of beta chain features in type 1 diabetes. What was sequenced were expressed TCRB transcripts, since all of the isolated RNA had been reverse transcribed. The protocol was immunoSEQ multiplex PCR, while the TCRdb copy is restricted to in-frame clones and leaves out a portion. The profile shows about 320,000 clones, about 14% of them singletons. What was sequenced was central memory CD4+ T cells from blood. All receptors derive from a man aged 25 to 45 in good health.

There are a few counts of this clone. DNA for the CDR3: TGTGCCAGCAGTGAACTAGTTACAGGGACGGCACCCCTCCACTTT. This translates into CASSELVTGTAPLHF. The V and J genes are TRBV2 and TRBJ1-6; D may be TRBD1 (6 bases). The CDR3 contains 15 residues. Deletions cut 2 bases from V and 11 bases from J, with 16 bases between. Germline V gene data show CDR1 as SNHLY and CDR2 as FYNNEI.

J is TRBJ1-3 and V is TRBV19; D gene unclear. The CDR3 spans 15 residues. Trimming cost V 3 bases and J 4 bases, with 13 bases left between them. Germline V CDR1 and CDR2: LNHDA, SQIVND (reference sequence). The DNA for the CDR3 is TGTGCCAGTAGTATGGGGAGCAGATCCGGAAACACCATATATTTT. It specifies CASSMGSRSGNTIYF.

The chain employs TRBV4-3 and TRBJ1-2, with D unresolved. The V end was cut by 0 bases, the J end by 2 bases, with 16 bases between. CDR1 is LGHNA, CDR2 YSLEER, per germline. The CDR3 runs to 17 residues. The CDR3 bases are TGCGCCAGCAGCCAAGATCCTGTAACTCACATCAACTATGGCTACACCTTC. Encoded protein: CASSQDPVTHINYGYTF.

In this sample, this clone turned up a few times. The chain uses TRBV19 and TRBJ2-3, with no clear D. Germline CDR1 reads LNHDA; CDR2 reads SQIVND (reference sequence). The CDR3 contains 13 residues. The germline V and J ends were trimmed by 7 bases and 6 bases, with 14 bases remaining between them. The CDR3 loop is CASKTSSRDTQYF. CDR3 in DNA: TGTGCCAGTAAGACGTCTTCCCGGGATACGCAGTATTTT.

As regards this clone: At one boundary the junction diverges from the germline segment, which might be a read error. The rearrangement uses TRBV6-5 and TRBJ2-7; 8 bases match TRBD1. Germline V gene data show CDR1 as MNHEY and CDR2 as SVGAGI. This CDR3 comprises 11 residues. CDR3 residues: CASSAPGQAKF. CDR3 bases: TGTGCCAGCAGTGCCCCGGGACAGGCGAAGTTC.

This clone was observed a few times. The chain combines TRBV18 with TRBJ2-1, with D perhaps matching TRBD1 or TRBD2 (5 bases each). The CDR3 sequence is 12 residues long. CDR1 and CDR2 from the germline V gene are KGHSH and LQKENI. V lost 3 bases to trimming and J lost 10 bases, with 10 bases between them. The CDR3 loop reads CASSPPGPEQFF. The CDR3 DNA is TGTGCCAGCTCACCCCCGGGACCGGAGCAGTTCTTC. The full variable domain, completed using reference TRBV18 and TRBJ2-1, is NAGVMQNPRHLVRRRGQEARLRCSPMKGHSHVYWYRQLPEEGLKFMVYLQKENIIDESGMPKERFSAEFPKEGPSILRIQQVVRGDSAAYFCASSPPGPEQFFGPGTRLTVL.

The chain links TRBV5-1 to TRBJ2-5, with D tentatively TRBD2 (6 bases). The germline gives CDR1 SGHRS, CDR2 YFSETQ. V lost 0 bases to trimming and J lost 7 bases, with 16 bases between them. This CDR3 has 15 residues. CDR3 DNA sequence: TGCGCCAGCAGCTTGGTGTCGGGAGTTGGTGTGACCCAGTACTTC. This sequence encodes CASSLVSGVGVTQYF.

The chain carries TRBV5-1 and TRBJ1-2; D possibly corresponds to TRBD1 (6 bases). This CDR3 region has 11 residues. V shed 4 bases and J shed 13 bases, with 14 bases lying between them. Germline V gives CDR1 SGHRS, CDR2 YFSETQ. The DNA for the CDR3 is TGCGCCAGCAGCGATCCGGGACACCGCACCTTC. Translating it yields CASSDPGHRTF.

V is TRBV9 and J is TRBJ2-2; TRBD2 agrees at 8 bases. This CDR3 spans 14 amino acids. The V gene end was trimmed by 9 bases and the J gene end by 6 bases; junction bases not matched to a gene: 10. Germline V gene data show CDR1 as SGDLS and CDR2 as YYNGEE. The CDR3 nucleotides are TGTGCCACCCGGGGGGGCCTACATTCCGGGGAGCTGTTTTTT. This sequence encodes CATRGGLHSGELFF. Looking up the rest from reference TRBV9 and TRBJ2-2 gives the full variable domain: DSGVTQTPKHLITATGQRVTLRCSPRSGDLSVYWYQQSLDQGLQFLIQYYNGEERAKGNILERFSAQQFPDLHSELNLSSLELGDSALYFCATRGGLHSGELFFGEGSRLTVL.

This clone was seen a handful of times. Here the CDR3 DNA reads TGTGCCAGCAGCCTACAGGGCAGGAATTCACCCCTCCACTTT. Protein product: CASSLQGRNSPLHF. The J gene is TRBJ1-6, the V gene TRBV27, with a tentative D call TRBD1 (6 bases). The CDR3 runs 14 residues. Germline V gene sequence: CDR1 MNHEY, CDR2 SMNVEV (reference sequence). Trimming pared 6 bases from V and 7 bases from J, leaving 13 bases between.

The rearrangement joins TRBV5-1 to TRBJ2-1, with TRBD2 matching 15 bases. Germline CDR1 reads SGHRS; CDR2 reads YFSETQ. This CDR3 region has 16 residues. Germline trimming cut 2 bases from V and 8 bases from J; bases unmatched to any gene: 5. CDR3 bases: TGCGCCAGCAGCTTAACGGGACTAGCGGGAGGAGATGAGCAGTTCTTC. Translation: CASSLTGLAGGDEQFF.

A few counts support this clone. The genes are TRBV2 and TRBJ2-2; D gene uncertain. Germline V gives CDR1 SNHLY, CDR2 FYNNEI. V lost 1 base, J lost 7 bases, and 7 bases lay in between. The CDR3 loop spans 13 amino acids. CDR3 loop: CASSEDRSGELFF. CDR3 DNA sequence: TGTGCCAGCAGTGAAGATCGAAGCGGGGAGCTGTTTTTT.

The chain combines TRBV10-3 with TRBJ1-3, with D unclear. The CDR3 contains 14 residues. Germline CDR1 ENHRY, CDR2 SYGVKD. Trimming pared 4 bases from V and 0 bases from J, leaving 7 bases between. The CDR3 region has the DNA TGTGCCATCAGTGCTCCCGACTCTGGAAACACCATATATTTT. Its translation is CAISAPDSGNTIYF.

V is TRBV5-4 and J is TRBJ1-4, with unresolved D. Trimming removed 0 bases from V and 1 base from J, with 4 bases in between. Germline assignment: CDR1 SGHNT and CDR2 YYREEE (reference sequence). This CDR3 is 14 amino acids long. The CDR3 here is CASSLDRTNEKLFF. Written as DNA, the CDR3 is TGTGCCAGCAGCTTGGACAGAACTAATGAAAAACTGTTTTTT.

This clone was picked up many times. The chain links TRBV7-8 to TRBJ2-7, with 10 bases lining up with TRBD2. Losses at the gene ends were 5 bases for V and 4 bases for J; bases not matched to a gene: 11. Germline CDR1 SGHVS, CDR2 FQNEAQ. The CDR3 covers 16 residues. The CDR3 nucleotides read TGTGCCAGCAGCCCACCGGGACTAGCGACGTTGTACGAGCAGTACGTC. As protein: CASSPPGLATLYEQYV.

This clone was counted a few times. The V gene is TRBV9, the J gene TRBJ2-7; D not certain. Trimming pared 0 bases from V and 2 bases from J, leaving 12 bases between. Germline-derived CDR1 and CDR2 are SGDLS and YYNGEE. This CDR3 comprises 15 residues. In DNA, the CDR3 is TGTGCCAGCAGCGTAGGGGTCTCTCTAGCCTACGAGCAGTACGTC. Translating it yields CASSVGVSLAYEQYV.

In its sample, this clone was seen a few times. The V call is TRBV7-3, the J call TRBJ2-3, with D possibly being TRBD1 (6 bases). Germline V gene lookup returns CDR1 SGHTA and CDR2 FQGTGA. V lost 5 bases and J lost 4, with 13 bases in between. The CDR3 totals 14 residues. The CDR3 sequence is CASSLPGQPDTQYF. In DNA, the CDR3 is TGTGCCAGCAGCCTACCAGGACAGCCAGATACGCAGTATTTT.

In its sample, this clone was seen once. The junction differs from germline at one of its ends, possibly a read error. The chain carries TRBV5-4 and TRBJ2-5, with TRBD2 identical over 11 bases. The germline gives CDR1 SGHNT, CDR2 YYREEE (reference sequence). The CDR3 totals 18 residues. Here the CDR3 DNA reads TGTGCCAGCAGCTTGTCGCTAGCGGGAGGTTGGGATGGAGAGATCCAGTACTTC. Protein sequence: CASSLSLAGGWDGEIQYF.